Following are 30 T cell receptor beta chains from one sample sequenced in a study of blood T cell repertoires in COVID-19. TCRdb keeps only in-frame clones here, not all; method: immunoSEQ multiplex PCR. The sample lists about 50,000 clones; roughly 82% were seen once. Sequenced material: peripheral blood. Receptor source: a woman aged 55-70 years with acute or convalescent COVID-19.

The chain is built from TRBV5-1 and TRBJ2-7; 8 bases map to TRBD2. CDR1 is SGHRS, CDR2 YFSETQ, per germline. This CDR3 comprises 17 residues. The junction had 21 bases not matched to a gene; V was cut back by 7 bases and J by 6 bases. The CDR3 DNA follows: TGCGCCAGCGCCTCCGGGACTAGGTCGGGGCGGTTCGGCGAGCAGTACTTC. It encodes CASASGTRSGRFGEQYF.

V usage is TRBV6-5 and J usage is TRBJ1-3; D is possibly TRBD1 (5 bases). Trimming removed 0 bases from V and 8 bases from J, with 17 bases in between. This CDR3 spans 16 amino acids. From germline, CDR1 is MNHEY and CDR2 SVGAGI. CDR3 loop: CASSYSRTQVGDTIYF. The CDR3, as DNA: TGTGCCAGCAGTTACTCGAGGACCCAAGTAGGGGACACCATATATTTT.

The J gene is TRBJ2-7, the V gene TRBV18, with a tentative D call TRBD1 (5 bases). Per the germline V gene, CDR1 is KGHSH and CDR2 is LQKENI. The CDR3 has 14 amino acids. V lost 2 bases and J 4 bases, leaving 12 bases between the germline ends. The CDR3 here is CASSPKGNGYEQYF. For the CDR3, the DNA is TGTGCCAGCTCACCAAAGGGGAATGGGTACGAGCAGTACTTC.

This clone was seen a handful of times. The V gene is TRBV5-6, the J gene TRBJ1-2, with TRBD1 identical over 9 bases. V lost 0 bases to trimming and J lost 6 bases; unmatched junction nucleotides: 0. Germline V gives CDR1 SGHDT, CDR2 YYEEEE. The CDR3 has 13 amino acids. The CDR3 nucleotides read TGTGCCAGCAGCTTGGGACAGGGGGATGGCTACACCTTC. Translated, it gives CASSLGQGDGYTF.

This chain uses TRBV5-6 with TRBJ1-2; D is unresolved. Germline CDR1 reads SGHDT; CDR2 reads YYEEEE. CDR3 length: 12 amino acids. V lost 6 bases and J lost 7, with 13 bases in between. CDR3 in DNA: TGTGCCAGCACCTTAGGGAGTTCTGGCTACACCTTC. Translation: CASTLGSSGYTF.

This chain connects TRBV28 to TRBJ2-7; the match to TRBD2 covers 11 bases. The CDR3 is 16 residues long. CDR1 is MDHEN and CDR2 is SYDVKM in the germline V gene. With 4 bases clipped from V and 5 bases from J, the junction kept 10 bases outside the gene matches. CDR3 region: CASSSLGLAGSHEQYF. The CDR3 nucleotides are TGTGCCAGCAGTTCACTCGGACTAGCGGGTAGTCACGAGCAGTACTTC.

This chain uses TRBV9 with TRBJ1-1, with a weak D call TRBD1 (5 bases). This CDR3 contains 14 residues. CDR1 and CDR2 (germline): SGDLS, YYNGEE. The V gene lost 2 bases and the J gene lost 2 bases, with 10 bases spanning the gap. Here the CDR3 DNA reads TGTGCCAGCAGCGTGGGGGGTACAAACACTGAAGCTTTCTTT. Amino acids: CASSVGGTNTEAFF.

V gene TRBV7-9 combines with J gene TRBJ2-4, with 7 bases fitting TRBD1. From germline, CDR1 is SEHNR and CDR2 FQNEAQ (reference sequence). CDR3 size: 15 residues. The ends lost 2 bases at V and 1 base at J; junction bases unmatched: 2. The CDR3 is CASSLTGAAKNIQYF. CDR3 nucleotide sequence: TGTGCCAGCAGCTTAACAGGGGCGGCCAAAAACATTCAGTACTTC.

V is TRBV7-2 and J is TRBJ2-5, with D perhaps matching TRBD2 (6 bases). The V and J ends lost 2 bases and 7 bases respectively, with 17 bases between them. Germline V gene sequence: CDR1 SGHTA, CDR2 FQGNSA. The CDR3 is 15 amino acids. In DNA form, the CDR3 reads TGTGCCAGCAGCTTATCGGGACTGGCGAGCGGGACCCAGTACTTC. Translated, it gives CASSLSGLASGTQYF.

The chain joins TRBV6-1 to TRBJ1-5; D might be TRBD1 (5 bases). V lost 1 base to trimming and J lost 3 bases, with 10 bases between them. Germline CDR1 and CDR2: MNHNS and SASEGT. This CDR3 has 15 amino acids. The CDR3 DNA reads as TGTGCCAGCAGTGAAGAACAGGAACTCAATCAGCCCCAGCATTTT. The encoded protein is CASSEEQELNQPQHF.

This clone is a singleton in its sample. The V gene is TRBV19, the J gene TRBJ1-2; 8 bases are a match to TRBD1. The CDR3 consists of 15 residues. Germline loops: CDR1 LNHDA, CDR2 SQIVND (reference sequence). V shed 7 bases and J 1 base; nucleotides not matched to a gene: 8. The DNA for the CDR3 is TGTGCCAGTAAGTGGTTGGACAGGGATAACTATGGCTACACCTTC. Protein product: CASKWLDRDNYGYTF.

This clone showed up just a few times. The genes are TRBV7-9 and TRBJ1-4; D is undetermined. Germline V gene sequence: CDR1 SEHNR, CDR2 FQNEAQ (reference sequence). This CDR3 contains 15 residues. Trimming removed 5 bases at V and 4 bases at J, with 14 bases between. The CDR3 region has the DNA TGTGCCAGCAGCCCCAGGTGGGGAGTTAATGAAAAACTGTTTTTT. Translated: CASSPRWGVNEKLFF.

CDR3 loop: CASSQLVRGGETQYF. The CDR3 DNA reads as TGTGCCAGCAGCCAATTGGTTAGAGGAGGAGAGACCCAGTACTTC. This chain links TRBV3-1 (or the pseudogene TRBV3-2) with TRBJ2-5, with a weak D call TRBD2 (5 bases). Per the germline V gene, CDR1 is LGHDT and CDR2 is YNNKEL (reference sequence). The CDR3 totals 15 residues. The germline V and J ends were trimmed by 2 bases and 4 bases, with 14 bases remaining between them.

This rearrangement joins TRBV28 to TRBJ2-7, with 9 bases matching TRBD1. The CDR3 spans 13 residues. V was clipped by 6 bases and J by 3 bases; unmatched bases: 3. Germline lookup yields CDR1 MDHEN and CDR2 SYDVKM. CDR3 protein: CASRTGGHYEQYF. CDR3 nucleotides: TGTGCCAGCAGGACAGGGGGGCACTACGAGCAGTACTTC.

V usage is TRBV4-1 and J usage is TRBJ2-7, with 13 bases fitting TRBD2. This CDR3 is built from 15 residues. The V gene's germline CDR1 is MGHRA and CDR2 YSYEKL. V was clipped by 1 base and J by 4 bases; unmatched bases: 1. This chain's CDR3 is CASSQGTSGGYEQYF. DNA of the CDR3: TGCGCCAGCAGCCAAGGGACTAGCGGGGGATACGAGCAGTACTTC.

The V and J genes are TRBV5-8 and TRBJ1-5; 8 positions match TRBD1. The trim removed 2 bases at V and 8 bases at J, leaving 12 bases unmatched. Germline values: CDR1 SGHTS, CDR2 YDEGEE. The CDR3 is made up of 16 amino acids. The CDR3 DNA reads TGTGCCAGCAGCTTATTTGGACAGGGCGGAATGGAGCCCCAGCATTTT. This translates into CASSLFGQGGMEPQHF.

The V call is TRBV5-6, the J call TRBJ2-7, with 12 bases lining up with TRBD2. Trimming removed 6 bases from V and 5 bases from J; junction bases left unmatched: 6. Germline CDR1 SGHDT, CDR2 YYEEEE. This CDR3 has 14 amino acids. The CDR3 nucleotides are TGTGCCAGCAACTGGGGACTAGCGGGCGACGAGCAGTACTTC. Translation gives CASNWGLAGDEQYF.

The rearrangement links TRBV6-5 to TRBJ2-1, with 14 bases matching TRBD2. CDR1 is MNHEY, CDR2 SVGAGI, per germline. The CDR3 extends over 16 amino acids. V shed 4 bases, J shed 9 bases, and the junction held 8 bases outside the gene matches. The DNA of the CDR3 is TGTGCCAGCAGTTCCATGACTAGCGGGAGGGCCACTGAGCAGTTCTTC. This translates into CASSSMTSGRATEQFF.

J is TRBJ2-1 and V is TRBV9; a weak D match, TRBD2 (5 bases). Per the germline V gene, CDR1 is SGDLS and CDR2 is YYNGEE. CDR3 length: 15 residues. V dropped 3 bases and J dropped 2 bases, with 12 bases sitting between them. The CDR3 region is CASSAGLYAYNEQFF. The CDR3 coding sequence is TGTGCCAGCAGCGCCGGACTTTACGCCTACAATGAGCAGTTCTTC.

This chain links TRBV3-1 (or the pseudogene TRBV3-2) with TRBJ2-3; D unresolved. The germline V gene encodes CDR1 LGHDT and CDR2 YNNKEL (reference sequence). The CDR3 runs 12 residues. V shed 3 bases and J shed 6 bases, with 7 bases lying between them. The CDR3 here is CASSQAFDTQYF. For the CDR3, the DNA is TGTGCCAGCAGCCAGGCATTCGATACGCAGTATTTT.

This chain uses TRBV6-5 with TRBJ1-3, with D perhaps matching TRBD1 (6 bases). The ends were cut back, 8 bases at V and 5 bases at J, with 16 bases in the middle. The length of the CDR3 is 14 residues. Germline CDR1 reads MNHEY; CDR2 reads SVGAGI. In DNA form, the CDR3 reads TGTGCCAGCGGGGGCGGTGGCTGGAGAAACACCATATATTTT. Residues: CASGGGGWRNTIYF.

The V gene is TRBV11-2, the J gene TRBJ1-2; 9 positions match TRBD1. Per germline, CDR1 SGHAT and CDR2 FQNNGV. The CDR3 has 15 amino acids. The junction had 12 bases not matched to a gene; V was cut back by 5 bases and J by 8 bases. CDR3 loop: CASSLTGGDILGYTF. For the CDR3, the DNA is TGTGCCAGCAGCCTAACAGGGGGCGACATCCTGGGCTACACCTTC.

The V call is TRBV9, the J call TRBJ1-3; D unresolved. V lost 7 bases and J lost 0, with 11 bases in between. CDR1 is SGDLS, CDR2 YYNGEE, per germline. The CDR3 is 14 amino acids. The CDR3 here is CASGGVTSGNTIYF. The CDR3 DNA sequence: TGTGCCAGCGGTGGAGTCACCTCTGGAAACACCATATATTTT.

This chain uses TRBV9 with TRBJ1-3; TRBD1 matches 8 bases. J gave up 4 bases and V 2 bases, and 8 bases lay outside the gene matches. This CDR3 region has 16 residues. From germline, CDR1 is SGDLS and CDR2 YYNGEE. This CDR3 is CASSVSQGAGGNTIYF. DNA of the CDR3: TGTGCCAGCAGCGTTTCGCAGGGGGCGGGAGGAAACACCATATATTTT.

The rearrangement uses TRBV30 and TRBJ1-3, with D perhaps TRBD1 (5 bases). V gave up 2 bases and J gave up 0 bases, with 17 bases separating them. CDR3 length: 17 residues. Per the germline V gene, CDR1 is GTSNPN and CDR2 is SVGIG (reference sequence). In DNA, the CDR3 is TGTGCCTGGAGTCCCACCGGGGGGGGTCGCTCTGGAAACACCATATATTTT. Its protein product is CAWSPTGGGRSGNTIYF. The full variable domain, completed using reference TRBV30 and TRBJ1-3, is SQTIHQWPATLVQPVGSPLSLECTVEGTSNPNLYWYRQAAGRGLQLLFYSVGIGQISSEVPQNLSASRPQDRQFILSSKKLLLSDSGFYLCAWSPTGGGRSGNTIYFGEGSWLTVV.

This clone was recorded a few times. V gene TRBV29-1 combines with J gene TRBJ1-1; 8 bases fit TRBD1. This CDR3 region has 16 residues. Trimming at V came to 4 bases and at J to 0 bases, leaving 10 bases not matched to a gene. Germline CDR1 and CDR2: SQVTM and ANQGSEA. For the CDR3, the DNA is TGCAGCGTTGCCGGGACAGGTGGAGGCATGAACACTGAAGCTTTCTTT. Amino acids: CSVAGTGGGMNTEAFF.

The chain combines TRBV11-2 with TRBJ2-7, with 8 bases aligning to TRBD2. V gave up 4 bases and J gave up 3 bases; unmatched junction bases: 5. CDR3 length: 14 amino acids. Germline CDR1 reads SGHAT; CDR2 reads FQNNGV. DNA of the CDR3: TGTGCCAGCAGCTCGAGCGGGAGTTACTACGAGCAGTACTTC. Protein: CASSSSGSYYEQYF.

This chain connects TRBV12-3 or TRBV12-4 to TRBJ1-2, with D maybe TRBD1 (5 bases). Trimming removed 5 bases from V and 8 bases from J, with 12 bases in between. CDR3 length: 12 residues. The CDR3 here is CASSTQAWGYTF. The DNA for the CDR3 is TGTGCCAGCAGTACACAGGCTTGGGGCTACACCTTC.

This rearrangement joins TRBV5-1 to TRBJ1-1; 8 nucleotides align to TRBD1. Per germline, CDR1 SGHRS and CDR2 YFSETQ. The CDR3 runs 17 residues. J gave up 4 bases and V 6 bases, and 17 bases lay outside the gene matches. For the CDR3, the DNA is TGCGCCAGCACACCCGGACAGGGACCCTTTTCGACCACTGAAGCTTTCTTT. It codes for CASTPGQGPFSTTEAFF. The complete variable domain, with remaining parts taken from reference TRBV5-1 and TRBJ1-1, reads KAGVTQTPRYLIKTRGQQVTLSCSPISGHRSVSWYQQTPGQGLQFLFEYFSETQRNKGNFPGRFSGRQFSNSRSEMNVSTLELGDSALYLCASTPGQGPFSTTEAFFGQGTRLTVV.

The chain is built from TRBV29-1 and TRBJ2-7; D is perhaps TRBD1 (5 bases). The germline CDR1 and CDR2 sequences are SQVTM and ANQGSEA. CDR3 length: 13 residues. Trimming removed 5 bases at V and 2 bases at J, with 13 bases between. For the CDR3, the DNA is TGCAGCGTTAAGGGCCAGGGAACCTACGAGCAGTACTTC. Translation gives CSVKGQGTYEQYF.